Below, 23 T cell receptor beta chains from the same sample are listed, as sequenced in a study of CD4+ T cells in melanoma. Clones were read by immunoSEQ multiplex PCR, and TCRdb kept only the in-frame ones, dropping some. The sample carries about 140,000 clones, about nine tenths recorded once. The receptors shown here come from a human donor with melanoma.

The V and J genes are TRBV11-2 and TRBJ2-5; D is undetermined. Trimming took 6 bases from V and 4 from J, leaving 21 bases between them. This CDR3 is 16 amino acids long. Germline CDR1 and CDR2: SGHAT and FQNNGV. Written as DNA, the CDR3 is TGTGCCAGCAGGTCCCGGGCGGCTGGAAGAGGAGAGACCCAGTACTTC. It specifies CASRSRAAGRGETQYF.

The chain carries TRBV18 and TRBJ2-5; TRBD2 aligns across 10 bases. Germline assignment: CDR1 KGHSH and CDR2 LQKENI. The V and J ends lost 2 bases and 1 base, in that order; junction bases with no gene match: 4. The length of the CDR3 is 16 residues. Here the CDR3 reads CASSPGAGGPQETQYF. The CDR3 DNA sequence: TGTGCCAGCTCACCAGGAGCGGGGGGGCCCCAAGAGACCCAGTACTTC.

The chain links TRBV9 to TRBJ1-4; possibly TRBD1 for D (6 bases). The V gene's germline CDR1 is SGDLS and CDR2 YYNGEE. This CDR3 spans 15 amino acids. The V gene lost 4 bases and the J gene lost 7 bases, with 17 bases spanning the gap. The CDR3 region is CASSPLGQRGEKLFF. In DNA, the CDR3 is TGTGCCAGCAGCCCCTTGGGACAAAGGGGTGAAAAACTGTTTTTT.

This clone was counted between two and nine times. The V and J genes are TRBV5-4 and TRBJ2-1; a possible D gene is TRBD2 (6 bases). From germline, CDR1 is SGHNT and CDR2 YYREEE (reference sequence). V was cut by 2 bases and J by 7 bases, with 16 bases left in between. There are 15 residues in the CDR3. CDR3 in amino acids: CASSFSGVGVNEQFF. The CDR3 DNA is TGTGCCAGCAGCTTCTCGGGGGTGGGCGTGAATGAGCAGTTCTTC.

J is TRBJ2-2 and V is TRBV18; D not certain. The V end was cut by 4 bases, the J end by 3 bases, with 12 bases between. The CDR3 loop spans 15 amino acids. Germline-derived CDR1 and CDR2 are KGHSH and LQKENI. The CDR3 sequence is CASSRRAQDTGELFF. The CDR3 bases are TGTGCCAGCTCACGTAGGGCGCAGGACACCGGGGAGCTGTTTTTT.

This CDR3 is CASSSRLQGAAEAFF. The CDR3 DNA reads TGTGCCAGCAGCTCTCGCCTACAGGGGGCTGCTGAAGCTTTCTTT. The chain recombines TRBV5-6 with TRBJ1-1; 9 bases line up with TRBD1. The V gene end was trimmed by 3 bases and the J gene end by 6 bases; junction bases not matched to a gene: 9. Germline V lookup: CDR1 SGHDT, CDR2 YYEEEE. CDR3 length equals 15 residues.

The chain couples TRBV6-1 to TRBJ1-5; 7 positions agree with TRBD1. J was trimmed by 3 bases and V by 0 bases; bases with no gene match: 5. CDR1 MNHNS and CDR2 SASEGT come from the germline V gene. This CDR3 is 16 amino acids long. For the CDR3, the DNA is TGTGCCAGCAGTGAAGCTCCGACAGGGCCCAATCAGCCCCAGCATTTT. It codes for CASSEAPTGPNQPQHF.

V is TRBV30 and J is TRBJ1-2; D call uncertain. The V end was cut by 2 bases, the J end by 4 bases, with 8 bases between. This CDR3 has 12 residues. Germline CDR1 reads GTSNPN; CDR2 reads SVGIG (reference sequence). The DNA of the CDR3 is TGTGCCTGGAGTCCTGGACTCTATGGCTACACCTTC. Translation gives CAWSPGLYGYTF. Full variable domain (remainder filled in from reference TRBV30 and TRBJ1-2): SQTIHQWPATLVQPVGSPLSLECTVEGTSNPNLYWYRQAAGRGLQLLFYSVGIGQISSEVPQNLSASRPQDRQFILSSKKLLLSDSGFYLCAWSPGLYGYTFGSGTRLTVV.

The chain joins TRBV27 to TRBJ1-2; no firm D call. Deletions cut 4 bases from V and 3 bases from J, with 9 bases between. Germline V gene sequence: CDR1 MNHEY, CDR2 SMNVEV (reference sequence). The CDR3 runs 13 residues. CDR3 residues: CASSSGRDYGYTF. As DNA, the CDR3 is TGTGCCAGCAGTTCCGGACGGGACTATGGCTACACCTTC.

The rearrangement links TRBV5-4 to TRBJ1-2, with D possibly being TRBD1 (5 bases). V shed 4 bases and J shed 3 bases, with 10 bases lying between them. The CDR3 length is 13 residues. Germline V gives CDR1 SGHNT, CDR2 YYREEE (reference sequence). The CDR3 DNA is TGTGCCAGCAGCCCTGGAGGGGACTATGGCTACACCTTC. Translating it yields CASSPGGDYGYTF.

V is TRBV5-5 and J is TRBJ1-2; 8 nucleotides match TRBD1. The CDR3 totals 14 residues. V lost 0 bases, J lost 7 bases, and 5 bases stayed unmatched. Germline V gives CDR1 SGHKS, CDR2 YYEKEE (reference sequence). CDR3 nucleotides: TGTGCCAGCAGCTTGGGCCAGGGGGCGGTTGGCTACACCTTC. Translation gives CASSLGQGAVGYTF. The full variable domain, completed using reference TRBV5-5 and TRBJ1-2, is DAGVTQSPTHLIKTRGQQVTLRCSPISGHKSVSWYQQVLGQGPQFIFQYYEKEERGRGNFPDRFSARQFPNYSSELNVNALLLGDSALYLCASSLGQGAVGYTFGSGTRLTVV.

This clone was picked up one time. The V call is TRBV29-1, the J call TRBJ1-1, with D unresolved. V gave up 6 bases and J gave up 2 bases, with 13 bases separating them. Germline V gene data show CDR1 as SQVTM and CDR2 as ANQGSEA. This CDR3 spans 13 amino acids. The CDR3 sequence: CSVSVQSNTEAFF. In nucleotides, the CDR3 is TGCAGCGTGTCGGTACAGAGTAACACTGAAGCTTTCTTT.

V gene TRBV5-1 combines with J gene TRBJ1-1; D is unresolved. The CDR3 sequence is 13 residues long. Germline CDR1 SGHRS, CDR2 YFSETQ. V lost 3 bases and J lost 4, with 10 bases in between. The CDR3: CASSSNLGTEAFF. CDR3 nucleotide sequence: TGCGCCAGCAGCTCGAACCTGGGCACTGAAGCTTTCTTT.

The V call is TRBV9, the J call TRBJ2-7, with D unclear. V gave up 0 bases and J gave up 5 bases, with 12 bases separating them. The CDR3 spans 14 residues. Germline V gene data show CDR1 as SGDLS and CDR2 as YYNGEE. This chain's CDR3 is CASSVGDWQDEQYF. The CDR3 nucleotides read TGTGCCAGCAGCGTAGGAGACTGGCAGGACGAGCAGTACTTC.

The DNA for the CDR3 is TGTGCCAGCAGCCGATGGCGCGGGACAGCTGGAAACACCATATATTTT. Residues: CASSRWRGTAGNTIYF. The chain uses TRBV7-2 and TRBJ1-3; 7 bases are a match to TRBD1. This CDR3 is built from 16 residues. The V and J ends lost 5 bases and 2 bases, in that order; junction bases with no gene match: 9. Looked up from germline, CDR1 is SGHTA and CDR2 is FQGNSA.

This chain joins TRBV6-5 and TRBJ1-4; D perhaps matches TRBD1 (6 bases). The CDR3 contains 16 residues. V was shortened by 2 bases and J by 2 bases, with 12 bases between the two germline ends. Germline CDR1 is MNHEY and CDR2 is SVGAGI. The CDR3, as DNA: TGTGCCAGCAGTTACCGAACAGGGCCTACTAATGAAAAACTGTTTTTT. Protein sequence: CASSYRTGPTNEKLFF.

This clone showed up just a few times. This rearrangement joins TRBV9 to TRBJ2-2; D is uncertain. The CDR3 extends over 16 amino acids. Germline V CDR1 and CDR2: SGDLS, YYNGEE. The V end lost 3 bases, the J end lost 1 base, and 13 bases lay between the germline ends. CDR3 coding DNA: TGTGCCAGCAGCGCCGCCATACATGGGAACACCGGGGAGCTGTTTTTT. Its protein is CASSAAIHGNTGELFF.

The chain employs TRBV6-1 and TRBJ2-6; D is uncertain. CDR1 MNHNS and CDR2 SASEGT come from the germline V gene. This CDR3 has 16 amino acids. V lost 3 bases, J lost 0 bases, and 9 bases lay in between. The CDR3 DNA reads TGTGCCAGCAGTGATGGCATAAACTCTGGGGCCAACGTCCTGACTTTC. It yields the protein CASSDGINSGANVLTF.

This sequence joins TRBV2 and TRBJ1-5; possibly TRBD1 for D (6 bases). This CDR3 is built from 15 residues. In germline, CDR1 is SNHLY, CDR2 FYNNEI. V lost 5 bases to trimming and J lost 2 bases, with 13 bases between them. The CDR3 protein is CASSYRGHGNQPQHF. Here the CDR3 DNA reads TGTGCCAGCAGTTATCGGGGACACGGCAATCAGCCCCAGCATTTT.

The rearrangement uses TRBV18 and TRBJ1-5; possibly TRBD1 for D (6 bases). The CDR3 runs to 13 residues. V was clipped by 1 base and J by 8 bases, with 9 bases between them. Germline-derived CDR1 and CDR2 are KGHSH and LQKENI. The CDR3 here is CASSPQGGKPQHF. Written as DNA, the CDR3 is TGTGCCAGCTCACCACAGGGGGGTAAGCCCCAGCATTTT.

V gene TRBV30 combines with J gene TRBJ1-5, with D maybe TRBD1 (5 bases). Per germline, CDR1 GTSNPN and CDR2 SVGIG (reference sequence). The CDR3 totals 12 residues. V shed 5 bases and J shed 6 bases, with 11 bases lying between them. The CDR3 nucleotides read TGTGCCTGGGAAAACGGGGGTCAGCCCCAGCATTTT. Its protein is CAWENGGQPQHF.

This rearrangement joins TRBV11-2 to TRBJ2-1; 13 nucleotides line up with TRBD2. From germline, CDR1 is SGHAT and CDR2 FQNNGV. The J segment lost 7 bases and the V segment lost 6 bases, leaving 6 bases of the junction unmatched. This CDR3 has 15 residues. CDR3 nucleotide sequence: TGTGCCAGCAGTCAGGGACTAGCGGGGCCAAATGAGCAGTTCTTC. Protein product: CASSQGLAGPNEQFF.

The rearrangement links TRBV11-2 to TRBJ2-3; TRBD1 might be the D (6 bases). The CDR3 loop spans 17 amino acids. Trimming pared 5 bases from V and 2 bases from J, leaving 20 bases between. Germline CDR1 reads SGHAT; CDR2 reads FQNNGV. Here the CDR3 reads CASSTTTGTPITDTQYF. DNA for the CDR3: TGTGCCAGCAGCACCACCACAGGGACCCCAATCACAGATACGCAGTATTTT.